This T cell receptor beta chain was sequenced for a study of blood T cell repertoires in COVID-19. J was trimmed by 9 bases and V by 3 bases; bases with no gene match: 7. Germline CDR1 MGHRA, CDR2 YSYEKL. The CDR3 is 15 residues long. Produced via immunoSEQ multiplex PCR; TCRdb's table is partial and in-frame only. This table has 200,000 to 250,000 clones, roughly 90% appearing once. The chain joins TRBV4-1 to TRBJ1-6, with 8 bases fitting TRBD1. This sequence was found in a woman in her 40s with acute or convalescent COVID-19. The sequenced material came from peripheral blood. The CDR3 DNA reads as TGCGCCAGCAGCCACACAGGGGGTACTCTTTCACCCCTCCACTTT. It yields the protein CASSHTGGTLSPLHF.